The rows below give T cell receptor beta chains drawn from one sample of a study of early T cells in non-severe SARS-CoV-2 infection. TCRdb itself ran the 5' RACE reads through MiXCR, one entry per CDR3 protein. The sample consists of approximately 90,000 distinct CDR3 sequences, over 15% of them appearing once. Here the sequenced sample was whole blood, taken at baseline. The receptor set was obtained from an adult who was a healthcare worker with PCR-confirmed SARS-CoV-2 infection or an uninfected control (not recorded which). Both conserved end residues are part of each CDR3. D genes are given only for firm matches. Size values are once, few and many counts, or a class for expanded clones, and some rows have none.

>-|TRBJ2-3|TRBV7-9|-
CASSPLDSYLTDTQYF
TGTGCCAGCAGCCCCCTGGACAGTTACCTCACAGATACGCAGTATTTT
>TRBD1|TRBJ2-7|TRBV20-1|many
CSAPTGALYEQYF
TGCAGTGCTCCGACAGGGGCTCTCTACGAGCAGTACTTC
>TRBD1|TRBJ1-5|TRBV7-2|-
CASSLGGQGINQPQHF
TGTGCCAGCAGCTTAGGGGGACAGGGGATAAATCAGCCCCAGCATTTT
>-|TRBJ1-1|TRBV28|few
CASSLRGRSTEAFF
TGTGCCAGCAGTCTCAGGGGTAGGAGTACTGAAGCTTTCTTT
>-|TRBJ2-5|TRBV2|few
CASSEWLGRKTQYF
TGTGCCAGCAGTGAATGGCTGGGGCGGAAGACCCAGTACTTC
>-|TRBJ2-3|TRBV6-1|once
CASSVDKGVDTQYF
TGTGCCAGCAGTGTGGATAAGGGGGTAGATACGCAGTATTTT
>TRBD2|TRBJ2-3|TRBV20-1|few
CSASHPGGGDTQYF
TGCAGTGCTAGTCATCCGGGAGGAGGAGATACGCAGTATTTT
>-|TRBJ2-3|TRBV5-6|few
CASTSGHTHTQYF
TGTGCCAGCACTTCGGGACATACGCATACGCAGTATTTT
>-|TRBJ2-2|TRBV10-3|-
CAISENSNTGELFF
TGTGCCATCAGTGAGAACTCGAACACCGGGGAGCTGTTTTTT
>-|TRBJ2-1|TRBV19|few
CASSSLTGEITYNEQFF
TGTGCCAGTAGTTCGCTGACCGGGGAGATTACCTACAATGAGCAGTTCTTC
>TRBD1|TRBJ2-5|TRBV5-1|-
CASSRNGQGRRETQYF
TGCGCCAGCAGCCGCAATGGACAGGGGAGGCGAGAGACCCAGTACTTC
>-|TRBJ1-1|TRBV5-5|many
CASSLVPGHQNTEAFF
TGTGCCAGCAGCCTTGTACCGGGACACCAGAACACTGAAGCTTTCTTT
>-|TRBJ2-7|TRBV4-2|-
CASSQVATFAPYEQYF
TGTGCCAGCAGCCAAGTTGCGACCTTCGCCCCCTACGAGCAGTACTTC
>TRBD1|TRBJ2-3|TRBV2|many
CASSEFGTVVNTQYF
TGTGCCAGCAGTGAATTTGGGACAGTGGTGAATACGCAGTATTTT
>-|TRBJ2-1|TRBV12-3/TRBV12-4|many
CASSNHDEQFF
TGTGCCAGCAGTAACCACGATGAGCAGTTCTTC
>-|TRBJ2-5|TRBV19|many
CASSSTGVEETQYF
TGTGCCAGTAGTTCTACCGGGGTCGAAGAGACCCAGTACTTC
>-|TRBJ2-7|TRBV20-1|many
CSASTRNYEQYF
TGCAGTGCTAGTACCAGAAACTACGAGCAGTACTTC
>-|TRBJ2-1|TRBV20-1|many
CSAPRAKGYNEQFF
TGCAGTGCCCCCCGGGCGAAGGGGTACAATGAGCAGTTCTTC
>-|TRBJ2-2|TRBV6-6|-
CASSRGNTGELFF
TGTGCCAGCAGTCGGGGGAACACCGGGGAGCTGTTTTTT
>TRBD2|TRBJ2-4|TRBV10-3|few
CAISGDSGKGIQYF
TGTGCCATCAGTGGGGATAGCGGGAAGGGCATTCAGTACTTC
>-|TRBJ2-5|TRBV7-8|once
CASSLVMGWETQYF
TGTGCCAGCAGCTTAGTTATGGGATGGGAGACCCAGTACTTC
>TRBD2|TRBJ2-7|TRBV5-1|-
CASSVRTSGGEQYF
TGCGCCAGCAGCGTCCGGACTAGCGGAGGGGAGCAGTACTTC
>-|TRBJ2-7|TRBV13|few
CASRDGSSSYEQYF
TGTGCCAGCAGAGACGGATCGAGCTCCTACGAGCAGTACTTC
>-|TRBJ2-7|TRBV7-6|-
CASSLSPNGPYEQYF
TGTGCCAGCAGCTTATCCCCAAACGGGCCCTACGAGCAGTACTTC
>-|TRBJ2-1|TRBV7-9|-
CASSLDRPGVGEQFF
TGTGCCAGCAGCTTAGACCGGCCTGGGGTAGGGGAGCAGTTCTTC
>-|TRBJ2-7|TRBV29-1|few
CSVKKWGVSYEQYF
TGCAGCGTCAAAAAGTGGGGGGTTTCCTACGAGCAGTACTTC
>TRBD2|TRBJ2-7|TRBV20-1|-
CSARDSGRDDEQYF
TGCAGTGCTAGAGATAGCGGGAGGGATGACGAGCAGTACTTC
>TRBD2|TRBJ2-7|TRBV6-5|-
CASSYGGSRVEQYF
TGTGCCAGCAGTTACGGCGGGAGTCGGGTCGAGCAGTACTTC
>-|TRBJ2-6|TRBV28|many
CASTRGSGANVLTF
TGTGCCAGCACCAGGGGCTCTGGGGCCAACGTCCTGACTTTC
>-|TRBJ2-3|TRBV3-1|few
CASSLGGNTQYF
TGTGCCAGCAGCCTAGGGGGGAATACGCAGTATTTT
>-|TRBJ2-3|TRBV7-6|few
CASSLAGRRADTQYF
TGTGCCAGCAGCTTAGCCGGGAGAAGGGCAGATACGCAGTATTTT
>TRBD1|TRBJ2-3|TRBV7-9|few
CASSLMGTGSTDTQYF
TGTGCCAGCAGCTTAATGGGGACAGGATCCACAGATACGCAGTATTTT
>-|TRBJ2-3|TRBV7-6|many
CASSTRLTDTQYF
TGTGCCAGCAGCACCAGACTTACCGATACGCAGTATTTT
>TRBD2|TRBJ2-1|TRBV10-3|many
CAISESGAGVFNEQFF
TGTGCCATCAGTGAGTCTGGCGCGGGGGTCTTCAATGAGCAGTTCTTC
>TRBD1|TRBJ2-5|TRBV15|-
CATSRAGQGQETQYF
TGTGCCACCAGCAGAGCGGGACAGGGGCAAGAGACCCAGTACTTC
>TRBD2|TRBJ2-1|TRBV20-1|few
CSASPGTSDYNEQFF
TGCAGTGCTAGCCCCGGGACTAGCGATTACAATGAGCAGTTCTTC
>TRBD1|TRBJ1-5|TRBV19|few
CASSIVVDRGLNQPQHF
TGTGCCAGTAGTATAGTTGTAGACAGGGGGCTCAATCAGCCCCAGCATTTT
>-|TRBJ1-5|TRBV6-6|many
CASSSDERQPQHF
TGTGCCAGCAGTTCCGATGAGCGGCAGCCCCAGCATTTT
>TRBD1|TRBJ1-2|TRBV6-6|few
CASSYKDNRGLNYGYTF
TGTGCCAGCAGTTACAAGGATAACAGGGGGCTTAACTATGGCTACACCTTC
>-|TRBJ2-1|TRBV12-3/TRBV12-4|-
CASSPRLMKGDNEQFF
TGTGCCAGCAGCCCCCGGCTTATGAAGGGTGACAATGAGCAGTTCTTC
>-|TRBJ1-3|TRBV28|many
CASRPHRNTIYF
TGTGCCAGCAGACCCCACCGAAACACCATATATTTT
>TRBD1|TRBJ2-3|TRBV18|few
CASSPPGTGRDTDTQYF
TGTGCCAGCTCACCACCTGGGACAGGGAGAGACACAGATACGCAGTATTTT
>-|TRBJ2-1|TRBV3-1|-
CASSQLPAVEQFF
TGTGCCAGCAGCCAACTCCCTGCGGTTGAGCAGTTCTTC
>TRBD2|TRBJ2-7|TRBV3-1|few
CASSQVGRTSGGLYEQYF
TGTGCCAGCAGCCAGGTGGGGAGGACTAGCGGGGGACTTTACGAGCAGTACTTC
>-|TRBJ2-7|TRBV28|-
CASAATEQGREQYF
TGTGCCAGTGCCGCGACCGAACAGGGACGAGAGCAGTACTTC
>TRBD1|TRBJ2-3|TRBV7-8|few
CASSLEGTGYSWDHTDTQYF
TGTGCCAGCAGCTTAGAGGGGACAGGGTACTCGTGGGACCACACAGATACGCAGTATTTT
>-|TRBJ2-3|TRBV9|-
CASSQRPGGDTQYF
TGTGCCAGCAGCCAACGACCCGGAGGAGATACGCAGTATTTT
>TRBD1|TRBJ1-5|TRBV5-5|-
CASSRDSINQPQHF
TGTGCCAGCAGCAGGGACAGCATTAATCAGCCCCAGCATTTT
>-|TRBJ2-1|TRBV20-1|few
CSASGGLLSSYNEQFF
TGCAGTGCTAGCGGCGGACTCCTGAGCTCCTACAATGAGCAGTTCTTC
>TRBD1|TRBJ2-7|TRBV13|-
CASSFGDRRTYEQYF
TGTGCCAGCAGCTTTGGGGACAGGCGCACCTACGAGCAGTACTTC
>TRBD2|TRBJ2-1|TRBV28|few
CASSFSQKAGGLF
TGTGCCAGCAGTTTTTCCCAGAAAGCGGGAGGGCTCTTC
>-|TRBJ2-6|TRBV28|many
CASSRQGPNSGANVLTF
TGTGCCAGCAGCAGGCAAGGGCCGAACTCTGGGGCCAACGTCCTGACTTTC
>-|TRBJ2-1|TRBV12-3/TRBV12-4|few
CASSQDTGNEQFF
TGTGCCAGCAGTCAGGACACGGGCAATGAGCAGTTCTTC
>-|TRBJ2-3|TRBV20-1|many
CSASQRADTQYF
TGCAGTGCTTCTCAGCGGGCAGATACGCAGTATTTT
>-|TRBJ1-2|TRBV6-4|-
CASSDTLYYGYTF
TGTGCCAGCAGTGACACGTTATACTATGGCTACACCTTC
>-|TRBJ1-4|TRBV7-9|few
CASSSGEKLFF
TGTGCCAGCAGCTCAGGGGAAAAACTGTTTTTT
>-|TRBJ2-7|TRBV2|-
CASRSLGEQYF
TGTGCCAGCAGGTCGCTGGGCGAGCAGTACTTC
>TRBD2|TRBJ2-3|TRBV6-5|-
CASSSGRVVDTQYF
TGTGCCAGCTCCAGCGGGAGGGTGGTAGATACGCAGTATTTT
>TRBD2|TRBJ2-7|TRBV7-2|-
CASSLGGLAGLSSYEQYF
TGTGCCAGCAGCTTAGGGGGACTAGCGGGATTAAGCTCCTACGAGCAGTACTTC